The 18 T cell receptor beta chains below were found in one sample sequenced in a study of blood T cell repertoires in COVID-19. Assay used: immunoSEQ multiplex PCR; TCRdb lists only in-frame clones, some missing. This table has under 450,000 clones, over 65% appearing once. Sequencing was carried out using peripheral blood. These receptors all come from a human donor with acute or convalescent COVID-19. The donor label of this sample is uncertain.

The gene calls are TRBV5-5 and TRBJ1-2, with D unresolved. There are 15 residues in the CDR3. Germline CDR1 is SGHKS and CDR2 is YYEKEE (reference sequence). Between the trimmed V and J ends, which lost 0 bases and 0 bases, there was a span of 9 bases. This CDR3 is CASSLGVSSNYGYTF. In DNA, the CDR3 is TGTGCCAGCAGCTTGGGAGTGAGCTCTAACTATGGCTACACCTTC. The whole variable domain, remainder taken from reference TRBV5-5 and TRBJ1-2, is DAGVTQSPTHLIKTRGQQVTLRCSPISGHKSVSWYQQVLGQGPQFIFQYYEKEERGRGNFPDRFSARQFPNYSSELNVNALLLGDSALYLCASSLGVSSNYGYTFGSGTRLTVV.

This rearrangement joins TRBV11-2 to TRBJ2-5; 7 nucleotides line up with TRBD1. The CDR3 consists of 15 residues. CDR1 and CDR2 from the germline V gene are SGHAT and FQNNGV. After removal of 6 bases from V and 1 base from J, the junction contained 8 bases not matched to a gene. The CDR3 protein is CASSLGQTFQETQYF. CDR3 in DNA: TGTGCCAGCAGTTTGGGACAGACCTTCCAAGAGACCCAGTACTTC.

The V call is TRBV15, the J call TRBJ1-1; maybe TRBD1 (5 bases). From germline, CDR1 is LNHNV and CDR2 YYDKDF (reference sequence). CDR3 length: 14 amino acids. V was trimmed by 6 bases and J by 1 base, leaving 12 bases between them. The CDR3 is CATRRDSTNTEAFF. CDR3 DNA sequence: TGTGCCACCAGAAGGGACTCAACGAACACTGAAGCTTTCTTT.

This rearrangement joins TRBV2 to TRBJ2-3; 9 bases match TRBD2. The CDR3 totals 16 residues. Germline CDR1 SNHLY, CDR2 FYNNEI. V gave up 8 bases and J gave up 6 bases; unmatched junction bases: 15. CDR3 DNA: TGTGCCAGCTCCGGCCTAGCGGGACTAGCCTCCGATACGCAGTATTTT. Translated: CASSGLAGLASDTQYF. Combining the CDR3 with reference TRBV2 and TRBJ2-3 gives the whole variable domain EPEVTQTPSHQVTQMGQEVILRCVPISNHLYFYWYRQILGQKVEFLVSFYNNEISEKSEIFDDQFSVERPDGSNFTLKIRSTKLEDSAMYFCASSGLAGLASDTQYFGPGTRLTVL.

This clone was seen a handful of times. DNA for the CDR3: TGTGCCAGCAGCTATTCCTTTACAACGGAGCTGTTTTTT. Translating it yields CASSYSFTTELFF. The genes are TRBV7-2 and TRBJ2-2; no definite D call. Germline CDR1 SGHTA, CDR2 FQGNSA. V dropped 4 bases and J dropped 10 bases, with 13 bases sitting between them. The CDR3 is made up of 13 amino acids.

The genes are TRBV10-3 and TRBJ1-1, with a weak D call TRBD1 (6 bases). CDR3 length equals 14 residues. The V gene's germline CDR1 is ENHRY and CDR2 SYGVKD. V lost 0 bases to trimming and J lost 5 bases, with 10 bases between them. The CDR3 loop is CAISESVTGTEAFF. DNA for the CDR3: TGTGCCATCAGTGAGTCCGTGACAGGAACTGAAGCTTTCTTT.

The chain recombines TRBV6-1 with TRBJ1-1; the match to TRBD1 covers 7 bases. J was trimmed by 8 bases and V by 3 bases; bases with no gene match: 9. In germline, CDR1 is MNHNS, CDR2 SASEGT. The CDR3 spans 14 residues. CDR3 loop: CASSEFNRGAEAFF. The CDR3 DNA follows: TGTGCCAGCAGTGAGTTTAACAGGGGCGCCGAAGCTTTCTTT.

The rearrangement links TRBV5-6 to TRBJ2-5, with 7 bases that match TRBD1. Per the germline V gene, CDR1 is SGHDT and CDR2 is YYEEEE. V lost 10 bases and J lost 2; bases outside the gene matches: 14. The CDR3 is 15 residues long. The CDR3 is CASRGGKLRQETQYF. The CDR3 nucleotides read TGTGCCTCAAGAGGGGGCAAGCTCCGGCAAGAGACCCAGTACTTC.

This sequence joins TRBV11-2 and TRBJ1-4, with TRBD1 matching over 7 bases. The ends lost 1 base at V and 2 bases at J; junction bases unmatched: 7. Germline lookup yields CDR1 SGHAT and CDR2 FQNNGV. The CDR3 has 17 residues. The CDR3 protein is CASSLVGPTGTNEKLFF. CDR3 nucleotide sequence: TGTGCCAGCAGCTTAGTTGGGCCGACAGGGACTAATGAAAAACTGTTTTTT.

This clone was seen just once. The genes are TRBV11-3 and TRBJ1-1, with D hard to call. Between the trimmed V and J ends, which lost 1 base and 10 bases, there was a span of 10 bases. Germline loops: CDR1 SGHNT, CDR2 YENEEA. The CDR3 runs to 12 residues. Here the CDR3 DNA reads TGTGCCAGCAGCTTAGGGGGAGGGAGAGCTTTCTTT. This codes for CASSLGGGRAFF.

The chain links TRBV4-2 to TRBJ2-7; 10 positions match TRBD2. The germline gives CDR1 LGHNA, CDR2 YNFKEQ. This CDR3 spans 14 amino acids. The trim removed 5 bases at V and 2 bases at J, leaving 3 bases unmatched. DNA for the CDR3: TGTGCCAGCAGCTCCGGGACTAGCGCCTACGAGCAGTACTTC. Amino acid sequence: CASSSGTSAYEQYF.

V gene TRBV27 combines with J gene TRBJ1-4; 7 bases line up with TRBD1. Germline assignment: CDR1 MNHEY and CDR2 SMNVEV (reference sequence). V was pared by 0 bases and J by 0 bases, with 10 bases of the junction left unmatched. The CDR3 extends over 19 amino acids. In DNA, the CDR3 is TGTGCCAGCAGTTTATCGCCCTACAGGGGTAGGACAACTAATGAAAAACTGTTTTTT. This translates into CASSLSPYRGRTTNEKLFF. Full variable domain (missing parts from reference TRBV27 and TRBJ1-4): EAQVTQNPRYLITVTGKKLTVTCSQNMNHEYMSWYRQDPGLGLRQIYYSMNVEVTDKGDVPEGYKVSRKEKRNFPLILESPSPNQTSLYFCASSLSPYRGRTTNEKLFFGSGTQLSVL.

This chain joins TRBV5-1 and TRBJ2-7, with D hard to call. The CDR3 runs to 13 residues. Germline V gene sequence: CDR1 SGHRS, CDR2 YFSETQ. Trimming shortened V by 2 bases and J by 3 bases, and 9 bases separated the two germline ends. CDR3 DNA: TGCGCCAGCAGCTTAGAAGCGTTCTACGAGCAGTACTTC. Translation: CASSLEAFYEQYF.

The rearrangement joins TRBV18 to TRBJ2-7, with 11 bases fitting TRBD1. Trimming at V came to 5 bases and at J to 4 bases, leaving 4 bases not matched to a gene. Germline assignment: CDR1 KGHSH and CDR2 LQKENI. This CDR3 comprises 14 residues. The CDR3 reads CASSSGTGGYEQYF. The CDR3 nucleotides are TGTGCCAGCTCATCTGGGACAGGGGGATACGAGCAGTACTTC.

The rearrangement joins TRBV28 to TRBJ2-7; maybe TRBD2 (7 bases). The CDR3 covers 14 residues. Germline V gene data show CDR1 as MDHEN and CDR2 as SYDVKM. V was pared by 3 bases and J by 6 bases, with 15 bases between. CDR3 DNA sequence: TGTGCCAGCAGTTTGGGGGGGCCCCTTTTCGAGCAGTACTTC. Translation gives CASSLGGPLFEQYF.

In the case of this clone: In the same sample, other DNA sequences code for this CDR3. The rearrangement joins TRBV18 to TRBJ1-1; TRBD1 aligns across 7 bases. This CDR3 has 14 residues. Losses at the gene ends were 3 bases for V and 0 bases for J; bases not matched to a gene: 1. CDR1 is KGHSH, CDR2 LQKENI, per germline. The CDR3 is CASSPTGLNTEAFF. CDR3 DNA sequence: TGTGCCAGCTCACCGACAGGGTTGAACACTGAAGCTTTCTTT.

The chain links TRBV6-5 to TRBJ1-2; a weak D match, TRBD1 (6 bases). Germline lookup yields CDR1 MNHEY and CDR2 SVGAGI. V was shortened by 5 bases and J by 7 bases, with 14 bases between the two germline ends. The CDR3 spans 13 residues. This CDR3 reads CASSLYRARGYTF. DNA for the CDR3: TGTGCCAGCAGTCTATACAGGGCCCGTGGCTACACCTTC.

The chain couples TRBV4-1 to TRBJ2-3, with 9 positions matching TRBD2. Looked up from germline, CDR1 is MGHRA and CDR2 is YSYEKL. The CDR3 spans 18 residues. The V gene end was trimmed by 1 base and the J gene end by 1 base; junction bases not matched to a gene: 9. The CDR3 is CASSQVGGASGGTDTQYF. CDR3 nucleotide sequence: TGCGCCAGCAGCCAAGTCGGGGGCGCTAGCGGGGGCACAGATACGCAGTATTTT.